This T cell receptor beta chain was recovered during a study of blood T cell repertoires in COVID-19. Study context: PBMCs, B-cell-depleted T cells, or T cells provided the cDNA or gDNA that made up the material.

This CDR3 is 14 amino acids long. From germline, CDR1 is SGHTA and CDR2 FQGTGA. The V gene end was trimmed by 5 bases and the J gene end by 4 bases; junction bases not matched to a gene: 6. Per the original methods: The authors estimated nucleated cell counts from reference gene primer amplification. This table comes from immunoSEQ multiplex PCR, and its TCRdb copy is limited to in-frame clones, with some not included. Clone size and V and J calls were adopted from that table, with D and trimming inferred from the DNA. The sample comprises 35,000 to 55,000 clones, 90% to 95% of which are singletons, and approximately 6% rests with the top ten.

Sequencing input: peripheral blood. The sequence was collected from a human donor in a cohort sampled during active COVID-19. This chain joins TRBV7-3 and TRBJ2-3; 7 bases agree with TRBD2. The CDR3 loop reads CASSRKRGADTQYF. The DNA of the CDR3 is TGTGCCAGCAGCCGGAAGCGGGGAGCAGATACGCAGTATTTT.